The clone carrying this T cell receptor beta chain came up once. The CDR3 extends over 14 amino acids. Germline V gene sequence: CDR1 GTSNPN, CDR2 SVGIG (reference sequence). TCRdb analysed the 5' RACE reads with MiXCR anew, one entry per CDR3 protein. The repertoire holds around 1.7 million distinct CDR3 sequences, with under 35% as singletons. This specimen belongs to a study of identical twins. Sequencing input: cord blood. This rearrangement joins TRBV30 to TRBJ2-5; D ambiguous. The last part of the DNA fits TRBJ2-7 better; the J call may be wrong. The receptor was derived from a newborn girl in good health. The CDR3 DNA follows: TGTGCCTGGAATGGTCCTCTTCTCTCCTACGAGCAGTACTTC. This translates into CAWNGPLLSYEQYF.